One sample yielded the 15 T cell receptor beta chains listed below, sequenced in a study of shared clonotypes between healthy human individuals. The protocol was immunoSEQ multiplex PCR, while the TCRdb copy is restricted to in-frame clones and leaves out a portion. The sample yields about 2.3 million clones, just over 90% seen once. Sequences were obtained from naive CD4+ T cells from PBMCs. As to subset: CD45RA+ positively selected. The receptors shown here come from a man between 18 and 29 years old in good health. Some clones in this sample may be carry-over from other donors' samples.

V usage is TRBV2 and J usage is TRBJ2-2, with unresolved D. The CDR3 extends over 14 amino acids. The ends were cut back, 4 bases at V and 7 bases at J, with 13 bases in the middle. CDR1 and CDR2 (germline): SNHLY, FYNNEI. As DNA, the CDR3 is TGTGCCAGCAGTGGATCCCTCCGGAGCGGGGAGCTGTTTTTT. It is translated as CASSGSLRSGELFF.

The chain couples TRBV7-8 to TRBJ2-7, with 8 bases lining up with TRBD1. There are 16 residues in the CDR3. Germline trimming cut 2 bases from V and 0 bases from J; bases unmatched to any gene: 6. Germline V CDR1 and CDR2: SGHVS, FQNEAQ. CDR3 in DNA: TGTGCCAGCAGCTTATCAGGGGGCCTCAGCTCCTACGAGCAGTACTTC. Translation: CASSLSGGLSSYEQYF.

This clone was picked up one time. The chain links TRBV7-9 to TRBJ1-6; no reliable D call. Trimming took 2 bases from V and 14 from J, leaving 10 bases between them. This CDR3 spans 12 amino acids. The V gene's germline CDR1 is SEHNR and CDR2 FQNEAQ (reference sequence). CDR3 region: CASSLSTGTLHF. CDR3 nucleotide sequence: TGTGCCAGCAGCTTATCCACTGGAACCCTCCACTTT.

The genes are TRBV6-1 and TRBJ2-6; no clear D. This CDR3 has 17 amino acids. V was trimmed by 2 bases and J by 0 bases, leaving 11 bases between them. Germline CDR1 is MNHNS and CDR2 is SASEGT. This CDR3 reads CASSESVGFSGANVLTF. Written as DNA, the CDR3 is TGTGCCAGCAGTGAATCCGTGGGTTTCTCTGGGGCCAACGTCCTGACTTTC.

This chain joins TRBV5-1 and TRBJ2-4; 11 bases line up with TRBD1. CDR1 is SGHRS, CDR2 YFSETQ, per germline. J lost 0 bases, V lost 0 bases, and 11 bases had no gene match. The CDR3 runs to 20 residues. This CDR3 is CASSLAKGTGGLLAKNIQYF. For the CDR3, the DNA is TGCGCCAGCAGCTTGGCCAAAGGGACAGGGGGACTCCTAGCCAAAAACATTCAGTACTTC.

Concerning this clone: This CDR3 is also generated by other DNA sequences in the sample. V usage is TRBV5-1 and J usage is TRBJ1-5; D remains unclear. This CDR3 spans 15 amino acids. Germline V gene lookup returns CDR1 SGHRS and CDR2 YFSETQ. Trimming took off 0 bases at V and 0 bases at J, with 7 bases between the two ends. For the CDR3, the DNA is TGCGCCAGCAGCTTGGACGGAGATAGCAATCAGCCCCAGCATTTT. Residues: CASSLDGDSNQPQHF.

This clone appeared a few times. The gene calls are TRBV7-9 and TRBJ1-2, with D perhaps matching TRBD1 (5 bases). Germline CDR1 SEHNR, CDR2 FQNEAQ (reference sequence). Trimming removed 6 bases at V and 7 bases at J, with 15 bases between. The CDR3 consists of 13 residues. The chain's CDR3 is CASRPRQGSGYTF. CDR3 sequence (DNA): TGTGCCAGCAGACCCAGGCAGGGAAGTGGCTACACCTTC.

The CDR3: CASREPGVDGYTF. CDR3 DNA sequence: TGTGCCAGCAGGGAACCAGGGGTAGACGGCTACACCTTC. The rearrangement joins TRBV6-1 to TRBJ1-2; D is perhaps TRBD1 (6 bases). Germline CDR1 and CDR2: MNHNS and SASEGT. Trimming pared 6 bases from V and 8 bases from J, leaving 16 bases between. The CDR3 loop spans 13 amino acids.

V usage is TRBV29-1 and J usage is TRBJ2-5, with a weak D call TRBD2 (5 bases). This CDR3 comprises 14 residues. Germline CDR1 reads SQVTM; CDR2 reads ANQGSEA. The ends were cut back, 6 bases at V and 1 base at J, with 15 bases in the middle. The CDR3 nucleotides are TGCAGCGTGGTTCGCCTGGCGGGCCAAGAGACCCAGTACTTC. This codes for CSVVRLAGQETQYF.

The count of this clone is one. The V and J genes are TRBV2 and TRBJ2-7, with D hard to call. V was shortened by 6 bases and J by 2 bases, with 11 bases between the two germline ends. Looked up from germline, CDR1 is SNHLY and CDR2 is FYNNEI. CDR3 size: 13 residues. The CDR3 is CASRGELTYEQYF. Here the CDR3 DNA reads TGTGCCAGCAGAGGCGAACTGACCTACGAGCAGTACTTC.

The chain combines TRBV5-5 with TRBJ1-1, with D perhaps TRBD1 (6 bases). From germline, CDR1 is SGHKS and CDR2 YYEKEE (reference sequence). This CDR3 has 14 residues. Trimming took 3 bases from V and 7 from J, leaving 16 bases between them. CDR3 loop: CASSSNPQGIEAFF. The CDR3 coding sequence is TGTGCCAGCAGCTCTAACCCGCAGGGGATTGAAGCTTTCTTT.

The gene calls are TRBV5-4 and TRBJ2-2; 7 positions agree with TRBD2. This CDR3 has 16 residues. Germline CDR1 is SGHNT and CDR2 is YYREEE (reference sequence). V dropped 3 bases and J dropped 7; count of bases not matched to a gene: 12. CDR3 residues: CASSSAGTGRVGELFF. In DNA form, the CDR3 reads TGTGCCAGCAGCTCCGCCGGCACTGGGAGGGTCGGGGAGCTGTTTTTT.

This rearrangement joins TRBV18 to TRBJ1-5, with D perhaps TRBD1 (5 bases). V was pared by 8 bases and J by 5 bases, with 13 bases between. This CDR3 is 13 amino acids long. Germline loops: CDR1 KGHSH, CDR2 LQKENI. The CDR3, as DNA: TGTGCCAGCCTGGCAGGGCTGGATCAGCCCCAGCATTTT. This translates into CASLAGLDQPQHF. The full variable domain, with the rest looked up from reference TRBV18 and TRBJ1-5, is NAGVMQNPRHLVRRRGQEARLRCSPMKGHSHVYWYRQLPEEGLKFMVYLQKENIIDESGMPKERFSAEFPKEGPSILRIQQVVRGDSAAYFCASLAGLDQPQHFGDGTRLSIL.

The gene calls are TRBV5-8 and TRBJ2-2; 10 positions match TRBD2. V lost 4 bases to trimming and J lost 0 bases; unmatched junction nucleotides: 6. CDR1 SGHTS and CDR2 YDEGEE come from the germline V gene. The CDR3 contains 17 residues. The CDR3 sequence is CASSRGLAGANTGELFF. The DNA of the CDR3 is TGTGCCAGCAGCCGGGGGCTAGCGGGAGCGAACACCGGGGAGCTGTTTTTT.

To note about this clone: Other DNA sequences in the sample encode the same CDR3. The rearrangement uses TRBV5-4 and TRBJ1-2; no clear D gene. The CDR3 spans 13 residues. Germline assignment: CDR1 SGHNT and CDR2 YYREEE (reference sequence). V lost 0 bases, J lost 1 base, and 4 bases lay in between. CDR3 nucleotides: TGTGCCAGCAGCTTGGTGGGTAACTATGGCTACACCTTC. This encodes CASSLVGNYGYTF.